The 21 T cell receptor beta chains reported below all come from one sample, sequenced in a study of PD-L1 blockade in urothelial cancer. Some clones are missing from TCRdb's copy, which holds only in-frame ones; the method was immunoSEQ multiplex PCR. The sample has approximately 110,000 clones, 70% to 90% seen once; the top ten hold approximately 2.4%. The specimen was PBMCs, collected around atezolizumab (anti-PD-L1) treatment. These receptors came from a man between 50 and 59 years old with urothelial cancer.

The chain links TRBV6-5 to TRBJ1-2, with a tentative D call TRBD1 (6 bases). Per germline, CDR1 MNHEY and CDR2 SVGAGI. V was shortened by 2 bases and J by 3 bases, with 7 bases between the two germline ends. There are 13 residues in the CDR3. The CDR3: CASSYQGYYGYTF. Here the CDR3 DNA reads TGTGCCAGCAGTTACCAGGGGTACTATGGCTACACCTTC.

The genes are TRBV21-1 and TRBJ2-7; the DNA was not used to check the table's D call, TRBD2. TRBV21-1 is tagged as a pseudogene. CDR3 length equals 15 residues. The CDR3 DNA reads TGTGCCAGCAGCAAACGGCGGGGAGATGGAGACGAGCAGTACTTC. It specifies CASSKRRGDGDEQYF.

The chain is built from TRBV11-2 and TRBJ2-4, with D tentatively TRBD1 (6 bases). CDR1 is SGHAT, CDR2 FQNNGV, per germline. The CDR3 is made up of 14 amino acids. V was trimmed by 5 bases and J by 6 bases, leaving 14 bases between them. CDR3: CASSPQDRLNIQYF. The CDR3 coding sequence is TGTGCCAGCAGCCCGCAGGACAGACTAAACATTCAGTACTTC.

The chain is built from TRBV7-3 and TRBJ2-2, with TRBD2 matching over 14 bases. The trim removed 5 bases at V and 0 bases at J, leaving 5 bases unmatched. CDR3 length: 18 residues. Germline V CDR1 and CDR2: SGHTA, FQGTGA. CDR3 in DNA: TGTGCCAGCAGCCCTCGGACTAGCGGGAGGTCGAACACCGGGGAGCTGTTTTTT. Its translation is CASSPRTSGRSNTGELFF.

The V gene is TRBV20-1, the J gene TRBJ1-1; D gene uncertain. With 6 bases removed from V and 6 bases from J, the gap between germline ends came to 11 bases. This CDR3 region has 11 residues. From germline, CDR1 is DFQATT and CDR2 SNEGSKA (reference sequence). The CDR3 nucleotides are TGCAGTGCAACGAGACATTCTGAAGCTTTCTTT. Its protein is CSATRHSEAFF.

The V gene is TRBV19, the J gene TRBJ2-1; possible D gene TRBD2, 5 bases. Germline CDR1 reads LNHDA; CDR2 reads SQIVND (reference sequence). The CDR3 has 19 amino acids. Trimming cost V 7 bases and J 0 bases, with 25 bases left between them. The CDR3 nucleotides read TGTGCCAGTAAGCAGGCCCTACTAGGCCCTAATAACTCCTACAATGAGCAGTTCTTC. Translating gives CASKQALLGPNNSYNEQFF.

This clone has only a few counts. The chain recombines TRBV7-3 with TRBJ1-1, with 7 bases lining up with TRBD1. V gave up 5 bases and J gave up 4 bases; unmatched junction bases: 4. Per germline, CDR1 SGHTA and CDR2 FQGTGA. The CDR3 runs 13 residues. The CDR3 sequence is CASSLHRGTEAFF. CDR3 nucleotides: TGTGCCAGCAGCCTCCACAGGGGCACTGAAGCTTTCTTT.

This rearrangement joins TRBV7-3 to TRBJ2-7; possibly TRBD1 for D (6 bases). V was cut by 3 bases and J by 7 bases, with 16 bases left in between. This CDR3 contains 14 residues. Germline lookup yields CDR1 SGHTA and CDR2 FQGTGA. CDR3 in amino acids: CASSLGGTQGEQYF. CDR3 DNA sequence: TGTGCCAGCAGCTTGGGCGGAACCCAGGGGGAGCAGTACTTC. Together with reference TRBV7-3 and TRBJ2-7, the CDR3 gives the full variable domain: GAGVSQTPSNKVTEKGKYVELRCDPISGHTALYWYRQSLGQGPEFLIYFQGTGAADDSGLPNDRFFAVRPEGSVSTLKIQRTERGDSAVYLCASSLGGTQGEQYFGPGTRLTVT.

The rearrangement links TRBV7-8 to TRBJ2-3; 11 bases line up with TRBD1. J lost 0 bases, V lost 5 bases, and 13 bases had no gene match. This CDR3 spans 19 amino acids. Germline loops: CDR1 SGHVS, CDR2 FQNEAQ. The CDR3 sequence is CASSGYRDRGTPSTDTQYF. The CDR3 bases are TGTGCCAGCAGCGGCTACCGGGACAGGGGGACACCTAGCACAGATACGCAGTATTTT.

The chain uses TRBV7-6 and TRBJ1-5, with TRBD1 identical over 7 bases. Germline V CDR1 and CDR2: SGHVS, FNYEAQ. This CDR3 has 13 residues. The V and J ends lost 5 bases and 4 bases, in that order; junction bases with no gene match: 2. This CDR3 reads CASSQGQNQPQHF. In DNA form, the CDR3 reads TGTGCCAGCAGCCAGGGACAGAATCAGCCCCAGCATTTT.

This chain connects TRBV4-1 to TRBJ2-1; tentatively, D is TRBD1 (5 bases). The CDR3 is 18 residues long. V was cut by 1 base and J by 6 bases, with 22 bases left in between. CDR1 and CDR2 (germline): MGHRA, YSYEKL. As DNA, the CDR3 is TGCGCCAGCAGCCAAGGAATTGGGTGGCAGGGTTCTCGCAATGAGCAGTTCTTC. Translating gives CASSQGIGWQGSRNEQFF.

Written as DNA, the CDR3 is TGCGCCAGCAGTGAAATCGGGGACAAAAGATGCTACAATGAGCAGTTCTTC. Protein: CASSEIGDKRCYNEQFF. This rearrangement joins TRBV10-1 to TRBJ2-1, with a possible D match to TRBD1 (6 bases). This CDR3 spans 17 amino acids. From germline, CDR1 is WNHNN and CDR2 SYGVQD (reference sequence). V was clipped by 3 bases and J by 3 bases, with 18 bases between them.

This sequence joins TRBV11-1 and TRBJ2-7; D is unresolved. The germline CDR1 and CDR2 sequences are SGHAT and FQDESV (reference sequence). Trimming removed 1 base at V and 2 bases at J, with 12 bases between. The CDR3 is 15 residues long. The CDR3 DNA reads as TGTGCCAGCAGCTTAGAGATCCAGCGCCCCTACGAGCAGTACTTC. It translates to CASSLEIQRPYEQYF. The entire variable domain, with the rest obtained from reference TRBV11-1 and TRBJ2-7, is as follows: EAEVAQSPRYKITEKSQAVAFWCDPISGHATLYWYRQILGQGPELLVQFQDESVVDDSQLPKDRFSAERLKGVDSTLKIQPAELGDSAMYLCASSLEIQRPYEQYFGPGTRLTVT.

The V call is TRBV7-2, the J call TRBJ2-5; no firm D call. The germline gives CDR1 SGHTA, CDR2 FQGNSA. CDR3 length: 12 residues. Trimming removed 1 base at V and 7 bases at J, with 7 bases between. The CDR3 spells CASSLGTGTQYF. CDR3 DNA: TGTGCCAGCAGCTTAGGAACTGGGACCCAGTACTTC. The full variable domain, rest sourced from reference TRBV7-2 and TRBJ2-5, is GAGVSQSPSNKVTEKGKDVELRCDPISGHTALYWYRQSLGQGLEFLIYFQGNSAPDKSGLPSDRFSAERTGGSVSTLTIQRTQQEDSAVYLCASSLGTGTQYFGPGTRLLVL.

The chain has TRBV9 and TRBJ2-3, with D possibly matching TRBD2 (6 bases). V was clipped by 6 bases and J by 0 bases, with 11 bases between them. CDR3 length: 14 residues. The V gene's germline CDR1 is SGDLS and CDR2 YYNGEE. The CDR3 region is CASNGGDSTDTQYF. In DNA, the CDR3 is TGTGCCAGCAATGGCGGGGATAGCACAGATACGCAGTATTTT. Filled out from reference TRBV9 and TRBJ2-3, the complete variable domain reads DSGVTQTPKHLITATGQRVTLRCSPRSGDLSVYWYQQSLDQGLQFLIQYYNGEERAKGNILERFSAQQFPDLHSELNLSSLELGDSALYFCASNGGDSTDTQYFGPGTRLTVL.

The chain joins TRBV7-9 to TRBJ2-5; 8 bases fit TRBD2. The CDR3 runs to 15 residues. CDR1 and CDR2 (germline): SEHNR, FQNEAQ (reference sequence). V shed 2 bases, J shed 5 bases, and the junction held 7 bases outside the gene matches. CDR3 sequence reads: CASSLPGLGSETQYF. The CDR3 nucleotides are TGTGCCAGCAGCTTACCGGGACTAGGATCCGAGACCCAGTACTTC. The full variable domain, rest sourced from reference TRBV7-9 and TRBJ2-5, is DTGVSQNPRHKITKRGQNVTFRCDPISEHNRLYWYRQTLGQGPEFLTYFQNEAQLEKSRLLSDRFSAERPKGSFSTLEIQRTEQGDSAMYLCASSLPGLGSETQYFGPGTRLLVL.

The CDR3 here is CASRQGNSNQPQHF. The CDR3, as DNA: TGTGCCAGCAGACAGGGGAATAGCAATCAGCCCCAGCATTTT. The chain uses TRBV28 and TRBJ1-5; the match to TRBD1 covers 7 bases. The CDR3 runs 14 residues. In germline, CDR1 is MDHEN, CDR2 SYDVKM. J lost 0 bases, V lost 6 bases, and 2 bases had no gene match.

In its sample, this clone was seen once. The chain is built from TRBV7-2 and TRBJ2-7; perhaps TRBD1 as D (6 bases). Germline V gives CDR1 SGHTA, CDR2 FQGNSA. CDR3 length: 15 residues. The germline V and J ends were trimmed by 4 bases and 7 bases, with 20 bases remaining between them. The CDR3 sequence is CASSSIPGQRGEQYF. CDR3 nucleotides: TGTGCCAGCAGCTCGATCCCGGGACAAAGAGGGGAGCAGTACTTC.

This chain joins TRBV4-1 and TRBJ2-3, with 9 bases that match TRBD2. Germline V gene sequence: CDR1 MGHRA, CDR2 YSYEKL. CDR3 length equals 16 residues. With 0 bases clipped from V and 6 bases from J, the junction kept 7 bases outside the gene matches. The CDR3 DNA reads TGCGCCAGCAGCCAAGATCCGGGACTAGCTTTTGATACGCAGTATTTT. It encodes CASSQDPGLAFDTQYF.

V gene TRBV6-5 combines with J gene TRBJ1-1; D unclear. Trimming removed 6 bases from V and 1 base from J, with 12 bases in between. This CDR3 has 14 amino acids. Germline V gene lookup returns CDR1 MNHEY and CDR2 SVGAGI. For the CDR3, the DNA is TGTGCCAGCAGCGGCGGACTGACGAACACTGAAGCTTTCTTT. Amino acid sequence: CASSGGLTNTEAFF.

Concerning this clone itself: One base away lies a much larger clone, so this may be a sequencing read error. The gene calls are TRBV25-1 and TRBJ1-3; D uncertain. CDR3 length: 15 amino acids. The germline V and J ends were trimmed by 4 bases and 3 bases, with 13 bases remaining between them. The V gene's germline CDR1 is MGHDK and CDR2 SYGVNS. CDR3 region: CASSGPGWFGNTIYF. In DNA, the CDR3 is TGTGCCAGCAGTGGCCCAGGATGGTTTGGAAACACCATATATTTT. Variable domain in full (rest from reference TRBV25-1 and TRBJ1-3): EADIYQTPRYLVIGTGKKITLECSQTMGHDKMYWYQQDPGMELHLIHYSYGVNSTEKGDLSSESTVSRIRTEHFPLTLESARPSHTSQYLCASSGPGWFGNTIYFGEGSWLTVV.